The 32 T cell receptor beta chains below come from one sample, sequenced in a study of blood T cell repertoires in COVID-19. TCRdb's table, derived via immunoSEQ multiplex PCR, lists solely in-frame clones and lacks some. The repertoire holds over 350,000 clones, approximately 90% seen once, with approximately 2% in the top ten. The sequencing input was PBMCs or T cells enriched from blood (not recorded which). The receptors were gathered from a young woman with acute COVID-19.

V gene TRBV6-2 or TRBV6-3 combines with J gene TRBJ1-2; 8 nucleotides line up with TRBD1. Germline-derived CDR1 and CDR2 are MNHEY and SVGEGT. With 4 bases clipped from V and 5 bases from J, the junction kept 3 bases outside the gene matches. The CDR3 runs to 13 residues. CDR3 in DNA: TGTGCCAGCAGTTCGAGACAGGGGTATGGCTACACCTTC. This gives the protein CASSSRQGYGYTF.

This clone has only a few counts. The genes are TRBV11-2 and TRBJ2-2; 8 bases are a match to TRBD2. V lost 5 bases to trimming and J lost 3 bases; unmatched junction nucleotides: 8. The CDR3 spans 16 residues. The germline gives CDR1 SGHAT, CDR2 FQNNGV. The DNA of the CDR3 is TGTGCCAGCAGCACTCGAGCGGGAGTGTACACCGGGGAGCTGTTTTTT. Encoded protein: CASSTRAGVYTGELFF.

Worth noting for this clone: Other DNA sequences in the same sample also yield this CDR3. The chain uses TRBV7-2 and TRBJ1-5; 9 bases are a match to TRBD1. The germline gives CDR1 SGHTA, CDR2 FQGNSA. V was pared by 2 bases and J by 7 bases, with 6 bases of the junction left unmatched. The CDR3 totals 15 residues. The CDR3 here is CASSLWGQGNQPQHF. Here the CDR3 DNA reads TGTGCCAGCAGCTTATGGGGACAGGGTAACCAGCCCCAGCATTTT.

V gene TRBV4-1 combines with J gene TRBJ2-3; TRBD2 matches at 9 bases. Germline CDR1 reads MGHRA; CDR2 reads YSYEKL. The V segment lost 0 bases and the J segment 5 bases; nucleotides outside the gene matches: 12. This CDR3 region has 18 residues. The CDR3 DNA reads TGCGCCAGCAGCCAAGAACCCCCCGGTAGCGGGGGAAAAGATACGCAGTATTTT. It yields the protein CASSQEPPGSGGKDTQYF.

This CDR3 is CSASAPDSRMGEQFF. CDR3 in DNA: TGCAGTGCTAGTGCTCCGGACAGTCGAATGGGTGAGCAGTTCTTC. V is TRBV20-1 and J is TRBJ2-1; TRBD1 is a possible D gene (6 bases). Trimming took off 3 bases at V and 9 bases at J, with 21 bases between the two ends. The germline gives CDR1 DFQATT, CDR2 SNEGSKA (reference sequence). This CDR3 contains 15 residues.

The chain is built from TRBV5-6 and TRBJ2-5; 7 bases align to TRBD1. The trim removed 6 bases at V and 2 bases at J, leaving 13 bases unmatched. The CDR3 is 16 amino acids. CDR1 and CDR2 (germline): SGHDT, YYEEEE. The CDR3 spells CASTRPGTAQQETQYF. The CDR3 bases are TGTGCCAGCACCCGCCCCGGGACAGCGCAGCAAGAGACCCAGTACTTC.

V and J are TRBV23-1 and TRBJ1-1; D possibly corresponds to TRBD1 (5 bases). Being an ORF, TRBV23-1 has a function that is uncertain. Trimming shortened V by 0 bases and J by 5 bases, and 10 bases separated the two germline ends. The CDR3 spans 14 residues. The CDR3 coding sequence is TGCGCCAGCAGTCAATCTAGGTACAGGACTGAAGCTTTCTTT. Its protein product is CASSQSRYRTEAFF.

Concerning this clone: The same CDR3 can be traced to other DNA sequences in this sample. The chain joins TRBV7-9 to TRBJ2-2, with D perhaps TRBD1 (6 bases). There are 14 residues in the CDR3. Per the germline V gene, CDR1 is SEHNR and CDR2 is FQNEAQ (reference sequence). V dropped 3 bases and J dropped 1 base, with 6 bases sitting between them. The CDR3 sequence is CASSLGQNTGELFF. In DNA, the CDR3 is TGTGCCAGCAGCTTGGGACAGAACACCGGGGAGCTGTTTTTT.

The V call is TRBV11-2, the J call TRBJ1-6; a possible D gene is TRBD1 (6 bases). V lost 2 bases and J 6 bases, leaving 17 bases between the germline ends. Per the germline V gene, CDR1 is SGHAT and CDR2 is FQNNGV. This CDR3 is 17 amino acids long. This CDR3 is CASSLRGGPTANSPLHF. The DNA for the CDR3 is TGTGCCAGCAGCTTACGGGGGGGGCCCACAGCTAATTCACCCCTCCACTTT.

The V gene is TRBV29-1, the J gene TRBJ1-1; D is unresolved. The CDR3 is 15 residues long. Germline CDR1 reads SQVTM; CDR2 reads ANQGSEA. V was shortened by 4 bases and J by 1 base, with 16 bases between the two germline ends. The CDR3 DNA reads TGCAGCGTTGGGACTACCCGGGTGACGAACACTGAAGCTTTCTTT. Amino acids: CSVGTTRVTNTEAFF. The entire variable domain, with the rest obtained from reference TRBV29-1 and TRBJ1-1, is as follows: SAVISQKPSRDICQRGTSLTIQCQVDSQVTMMFWYRQQPGQSLTLIATANQGSEATYESGFVIDKFPISRPNLTFSTLTVSNMSPEDSSIYLCSVGTTRVTNTEAFFGQGTRLTVV.

This clone has just one count. V is TRBV20-1 and J is TRBJ1-5, with D possibly TRBD1 on 5 matching bases. The CDR3 sequence is 13 residues long. Trimming took off 3 bases at V and 2 bases at J, with 8 bases between the two ends. From germline, CDR1 is DFQATT and CDR2 SNEGSKA (reference sequence). This CDR3 is CSASTTGNQPQHF. For the CDR3, the DNA is TGCAGTGCTAGTACGACAGGCAATCAGCCCCAGCATTTT.

The V and J genes are TRBV11-2 and TRBJ1-2; 7 nucleotides agree with TRBD1. The CDR3 runs 17 residues. Germline values: CDR1 SGHAT, CDR2 FQNNGV. V was clipped by 2 bases and J by 1 base; unmatched bases: 10. The CDR3 protein is CASSLSDRVVDNYGYTF. The CDR3 nucleotides read TGTGCCAGCAGCTTATCCGACAGGGTGGTTGATAACTATGGCTACACCTTC. The full variable domain, completed using reference TRBV11-2 and TRBJ1-2, is EAGVAQSPRYKIIEKRQSVAFWCNPISGHATLYWYQQILGQGPKLLIQFQNNGVVDDSQLPKDRFSAERLKGVDSTLKIQPAKLEDSAVYLCASSLSDRVVDNYGYTFGSGTRLTVV.

The chain uses TRBV14 and TRBJ2-7; 12 bases align to TRBD2. CDR3 length: 16 amino acids. After removal of 3 bases from V and 4 bases from J, the junction contained 7 bases not matched to a gene. Looked up from germline, CDR1 is SGHDN and CDR2 is FVKESK. The CDR3 protein is CASSHETSGSTYEQYF. CDR3 nucleotides: TGTGCCAGCAGCCATGAGACTAGCGGGAGTACGTACGAGCAGTACTTC.

J is TRBJ2-1 and V is TRBV28; D may be TRBD2 (5 bases). Trimming removed 3 bases from V and 9 bases from J, with 6 bases in between. Germline CDR1 reads MDHEN; CDR2 reads SYDVKM. The CDR3 has 11 residues. Here the CDR3 reads CASSLRVEQFF. The CDR3 bases are TGTGCCAGCAGTTTGAGGGTTGAGCAGTTCTTC.

The J gene is TRBJ1-1, the V gene TRBV5-1, with 7 bases identical to TRBD1. The CDR3 is 14 amino acids. CDR1 and CDR2 (germline): SGHRS, YFSETQ. V lost 2 bases and J lost 3; bases outside the gene matches: 4. CDR3: CASSFDREDTEAFF. Written as DNA, the CDR3 is TGCGCCAGCAGCTTCGACAGGGAGGACACTGAAGCTTTCTTT.

The chain recombines TRBV29-1 with TRBJ1-1; the D gene is possibly TRBD1 (5 bases). The CDR3 contains 12 residues. With 7 bases removed from V and 5 bases from J, the gap between germline ends came to 14 bases. Germline V gene data show CDR1 as SQVTM and CDR2 as ANQGSEA. CDR3 nucleotides: TGCAGCGCTGCGCTGGCAGGGACTGAAGCTTTCTTT. Its protein product is CSAALAGTEAFF. Complete variable domain (other parts from reference TRBV29-1 and TRBJ1-1): SAVISQKPSRDICQRGTSLTIQCQVDSQVTMMFWYRQQPGQSLTLIATANQGSEATYESGFVIDKFPISRPNLTFSTLTVSNMSPEDSSIYLCSAALAGTEAFFGQGTRLTVV.

The rearrangement uses TRBV7-9 and TRBJ2-3; 7 bases agree with TRBD2. In germline, CDR1 is SEHNR, CDR2 FQNEAQ (reference sequence). The CDR3 runs to 17 residues. The ends lost 1 base at V and 4 bases at J; junction bases unmatched: 11. In DNA form, the CDR3 reads TGTGCCAGCAGCTTAGGGACTAGTTACCTTTTGGCAGATACGCAGTATTTT. This encodes CASSLGTSYLLADTQYF.

This chain connects TRBV7-2 to TRBJ2-7; 10 nucleotides align to TRBD1. V gave up 4 bases and J gave up 3 bases; unmatched junction bases: 3. Looked up from germline, CDR1 is SGHTA and CDR2 is FQGNSA. This CDR3 has 14 residues. The CDR3: CASSSGQGDYEQYF. In DNA form, the CDR3 reads TGTGCCAGCAGCTCTGGACAGGGGGACTACGAGCAGTACTTC.

The J gene is TRBJ2-5, the V gene TRBV5-4, with D possibly being TRBD2 (5 bases). This CDR3 has 14 amino acids. V dropped 4 bases and J dropped 4 bases, with 14 bases sitting between them. Germline CDR1 and CDR2: SGHNT and YYREEE (reference sequence). The CDR3 sequence: CASSPEVGLETQYF. The CDR3 DNA sequence: TGTGCCAGCAGCCCAGAGGTCGGACTAGAGACCCAGTACTTC.

The CDR3 reads CASSEGGPVETQYF. CDR3 DNA sequence: TGTGCCAGCTCTGAGGGGGGGCCGGTGGAGACCCAGTACTTC. The chain links TRBV6-5 to TRBJ2-5; possible D gene TRBD2, 7 bases. The CDR3 consists of 14 residues. V lost 8 bases and J 5 bases, leaving 18 bases between the germline ends. Germline loops: CDR1 MNHEY, CDR2 SVGAGI.

In DNA form, the CDR3 reads TGTGCCAGCAGCCGCCCACGAGGGAGGGAGACCCAGTACTTC. Protein sequence: CASSRPRGRETQYF. The gene calls are TRBV7-9 and TRBJ2-5, with D possibly TRBD2 on 6 matching bases. V was trimmed by 5 bases and J by 5 bases, leaving 15 bases between them. The germline V gene encodes CDR1 SEHNR and CDR2 FQNEAQ (reference sequence). There are 14 residues in the CDR3.

About this clone: The junction differs from germline at one of its ends, possibly a read error. The chain uses TRBV28 and TRBJ1-2, with TRBD1 matching 10 bases. CDR1 and CDR2 (germline): MDHEN, SYDVKM. The CDR3 extends over 12 amino acids. For the CDR3, the DNA is TGTGCCAGCAGCCCGGGACAGGGGCGATCCTTTTTC. Translating gives CASSPGQGRSFF.

CDR3 residues: CASVIRTSTDTQYF. The CDR3 DNA is TGTGCCAGCGTGATCCGGACTAGCACAGATACGCAGTATTTT. The rearrangement links TRBV11-2 to TRBJ2-3; maybe TRBD2 (5 bases). This CDR3 is 14 amino acids long. With 8 bases removed from V and 0 bases from J, the gap between germline ends came to 12 bases. In germline, CDR1 is SGHAT, CDR2 FQNNGV. The entire variable domain, with the rest obtained from reference TRBV11-2 and TRBJ2-3, is as follows: EAGVAQSPRYKIIEKRQSVAFWCNPISGHATLYWYQQILGQGPKLLIQFQNNGVVDDSQLPKDRFSAERLKGVDSTLKIQPAKLEDSAVYLCASVIRTSTDTQYFGPGTRLTVL.

The genes are TRBV4-2 and TRBJ1-6; possible D gene TRBD1, 5 bases. Germline CDR1 is LGHNA and CDR2 is YNFKEQ. This CDR3 has 15 residues. The V gene lost 2 bases and the J gene lost 7 bases, with 12 bases spanning the gap. The CDR3 sequence is CASSQWSGNNSPLHF. The CDR3 bases are TGTGCCAGCAGCCAATGGTCAGGGAACAATTCACCCCTCCACTTT.

This clone was counted once. This chain connects TRBV28 to TRBJ2-4; 9 bases match TRBD1. Germline CDR1 is MDHEN and CDR2 is SYDVKM. This CDR3 region has 11 residues. V lost 6 bases, J lost 9 bases, and 0 bases stayed unmatched. In nucleotides, the CDR3 is TGTGCCAGCAGACAGGGGGCCATTCAGTACTTC. This encodes CASRQGAIQYF.

The chain recombines TRBV11-3 with TRBJ2-2; 13 bases agree with TRBD2. Germline CDR1 SGHNT, CDR2 YENEEA. This CDR3 region has 20 residues. Trimming took 3 bases from V and 7 from J; bases not matched to a gene: 17. In nucleotides, the CDR3 is TGTGCCAGCAGCTTCCGCGCATCCGGGACTAGCGGGACTTTTCACGGGGAGCTGTTTTTT. It yields the protein CASSFRASGTSGTFHGELFF.

This chain joins TRBV7-2 and TRBJ1-4; D is possibly TRBD1 (5 bases). Germline values: CDR1 SGHTA, CDR2 FQGNSA. The CDR3 sequence is 15 residues long. The V gene lost 1 base and the J gene lost 7 bases, with 13 bases spanning the gap. The CDR3 DNA is TGTGCCAGCAGCTTAGAGGGGATTAGGGGTGAAAAACTGTTTTTT. This translates into CASSLEGIRGEKLFF.

CDR3 in DNA: TGTGCCAGCAGTTACAAGGGGTTCTATGGCTACACCTTC. This encodes CASSYKGFYGYTF. V gene TRBV6-5 combines with J gene TRBJ1-2; D possibly corresponds to TRBD1 (5 bases). V shed 2 bases and J shed 4 bases, with 8 bases lying between them. CDR3 size: 13 residues. The germline gives CDR1 MNHEY, CDR2 SVGAGI.

The CDR3 DNA reads as TGTGCCAGCTCTAGCGGGAGTCGAGAGACCCAGTACTTC. This gives the protein CASSSGSRETQYF. V usage is TRBV6-5 and J usage is TRBJ2-5; TRBD2 matches at 10 bases. Germline CDR1 reads MNHEY; CDR2 reads SVGAGI. The trim removed 8 bases at V and 4 bases at J, leaving 4 bases unmatched. This CDR3 region has 13 residues.

The chain combines TRBV27 with TRBJ2-7, with a weak D call TRBD1 (6 bases). The CDR3 runs to 14 residues. CDR1 is MNHEY, CDR2 SMNVEV, per germline (reference sequence). Trimming left V 5 bases short and J 2 bases short, with 13 bases between. This chain's CDR3 is CASSEETGAYEQYF. CDR3 bases: TGTGCCAGCAGTGAGGAGACAGGAGCCTACGAGCAGTACTTC.

The chain uses TRBV18 and TRBJ1-4; the D is unclear. Germline CDR1 reads KGHSH; CDR2 reads LQKENI. CDR3 length equals 13 residues. The germline V and J ends were trimmed by 4 bases and 2 bases, with 5 bases remaining between them. The CDR3 sequence is CASSLHTNEKLFF. The DNA for the CDR3 is TGTGCCAGCTCACTACACACTAATGAAAAACTGTTTTTT. The whole variable domain, filled in from reference TRBV18 and TRBJ1-4, reads NAGVMQNPRHLVRRRGQEARLRCSPMKGHSHVYWYRQLPEEGLKFMVYLQKENIIDESGMPKERFSAEFPKEGPSILRIQQVVRGDSAAYFCASSLHTNEKLFFGSGTQLSVL.

The genes are TRBV19 and TRBJ2-7, with TRBD2 matching 11 bases. The CDR3 is 15 residues long. The V gene end was trimmed by 4 bases and the J gene end by 3 bases; junction bases not matched to a gene: 5. The germline CDR1 and CDR2 sequences are LNHDA and SQIVND (reference sequence). In nucleotides, the CDR3 is TGTGCCAGTAGTACCACTAGCGGGAGAATCTACGAGCAGTACTTC. Protein: CASSTTSGRIYEQYF.